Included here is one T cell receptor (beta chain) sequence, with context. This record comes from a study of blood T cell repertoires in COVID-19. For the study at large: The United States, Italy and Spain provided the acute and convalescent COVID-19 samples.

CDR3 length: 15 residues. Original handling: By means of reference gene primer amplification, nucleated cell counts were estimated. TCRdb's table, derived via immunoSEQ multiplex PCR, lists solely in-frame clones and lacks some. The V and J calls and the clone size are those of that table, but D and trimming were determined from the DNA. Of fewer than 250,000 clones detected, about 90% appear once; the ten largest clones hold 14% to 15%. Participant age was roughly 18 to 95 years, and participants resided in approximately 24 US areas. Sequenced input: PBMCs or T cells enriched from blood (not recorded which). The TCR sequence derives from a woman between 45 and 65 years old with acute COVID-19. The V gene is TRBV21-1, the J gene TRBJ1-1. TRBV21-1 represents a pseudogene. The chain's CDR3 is CASSKALWCDTEAFF. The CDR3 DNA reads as TGTGCCAGCAGCAAAGCGCTTTGGTGCGACACTGAAGCTTTCTTT.